The 30 T cell receptor beta chains below were found in one sample sequenced in a study of blood T cell repertoires in COVID-19. Clones were sequenced by immunoSEQ multiplex PCR, and TCRdb holds only the in-frame ones, with some missing. The sample lists 100,000 to 150,000 clones, about 88% seen once, with approximately 18% in the top ten. Sequenced material: peripheral blood. All receptors derive from a woman older than 75 with acute or convalescent COVID-19.

The chain combines TRBV5-1 with TRBJ2-5, with 11 bases aligning to TRBD1. The germline V gene has CDR1 SGHRS and CDR2 YFSETQ. V gave up 0 bases and J gave up 2 bases; unmatched junction bases: 6. This CDR3 has 17 amino acids. The CDR3 DNA is TGCGCCAGCAGCTTGGGGACCGGGACAGGGGGGCAAGAGACCCAGTACTTC. As protein: CASSLGTGTGGQETQYF.

The V gene is TRBV7-2, the J gene TRBJ1-2; the D gene is possibly TRBD1 (6 bases). In germline, CDR1 is SGHTA, CDR2 FQGNSA. This CDR3 has 15 amino acids. Trimming took off 9 bases at V and 8 bases at J, with 25 bases between the two ends. In DNA form, the CDR3 reads TGTGCCAGTCCGGTCCCAAATCAACAGGGAAGCGGCTACACCTTC. Translation: CASPVPNQQGSGYTF.

The chain is built from TRBV11-2 and TRBJ2-3, with no clear D. Looked up from germline, CDR1 is SGHAT and CDR2 is FQNNGV. V was shortened by 0 bases and J by 5 bases, with 15 bases between the two germline ends. The CDR3 length is 16 residues. CDR3 protein: CASSLDRVSSRDTQYF. In DNA form, the CDR3 reads TGTGCCAGCAGCTTAGATCGCGTCTCTAGTAGAGATACGCAGTATTTT.

The sample holds many counts of this clone. The V gene is TRBV29-1, the J gene TRBJ2-5, with 8 bases fitting TRBD2. Germline trimming cut 7 bases from V and 5 bases from J; bases unmatched to any gene: 6. Germline loops: CDR1 SQVTM, CDR2 ANQGSEA. The CDR3 runs 12 residues. The CDR3 region is CSGREGRETQYF. CDR3 DNA sequence: TGCAGCGGACGGGAGGGCAGGGAGACCCAGTACTTC.

The chain links TRBV7-2 to TRBJ1-2; weak D call: TRBD1 (6 bases). Germline CDR1 reads SGHTA; CDR2 reads FQGNSA. The CDR3 is 15 amino acids. Trimming stripped 5 bases from V and 5 bases from J, with 18 bases between. The chain's CDR3 is CASSLRQVWEYGYTF. The CDR3, as DNA: TGTGCCAGCAGCCTCAGACAGGTTTGGGAATATGGCTACACCTTC.

The gene calls are TRBV30 and TRBJ1-5; 7 bases line up with TRBD1. With V trimmed by 2 bases and J by 5 bases, 3 bases remained unmatched. CDR3 length: 13 residues. Germline V gene lookup returns CDR1 GTSNPN and CDR2 SVGIG (reference sequence). DNA of the CDR3: TGTGCCTGGAGTCCAGGACAGGATCAGCCCCAGCATTTT. This translates into CAWSPGQDQPQHF.

The chain links TRBV19 to TRBJ2-2, with unresolved D. Germline assignment: CDR1 LNHDA and CDR2 SQIVND (reference sequence). This CDR3 contains 14 residues. The ends were cut back, 3 bases at V and 4 bases at J, with 9 bases in the middle. The CDR3 loop is CASSIWQTTGELFF. Written as DNA, the CDR3 is TGTGCCAGTAGTATTTGGCAAACCACCGGGGAGCTGTTTTTT. Using reference TRBV19 and TRBJ2-2 for the parts outside the CDR3, the full variable domain is DGGITQSPKYLFRKEGQNVTLSCEQNLNHDAMYWYRQDPGQGLRLIYYSQIVNDFQKGDIAEGYSVSREKKESFPLTVTSAQKNPTAFYLCASSIWQTTGELFFGEGSRLTVL.

The V and J genes are TRBV4-1 and TRBJ2-6, with TRBD1 identical over 9 bases. CDR3 length: 18 residues. From germline, CDR1 is MGHRA and CDR2 YSYEKL. The junction had 8 bases not matched to a gene; V was cut back by 4 bases and J by 1 base. CDR3 loop: CASSPRDRDLSGANVLTF. The CDR3 coding sequence is TGCGCCAGCAGCCCCCGGGACAGGGACCTATCTGGGGCCAACGTCCTGACTTTC.

V is TRBV6-2 or TRBV6-3 and J is TRBJ2-7, with TRBD1 matching over 8 bases. The germline V gene has CDR1 MNHEY and CDR2 SVGEGT. Unmatched junction bases numbered 10, after V lost 5 bases and J lost 1 base. This CDR3 is built from 16 residues. CDR3 DNA: TGTGCCAGCAGTCGGGACAGGATTCCCCAATCCTACGAGCAGTACTTC. This sequence encodes CASSRDRIPQSYEQYF.

This rearrangement joins TRBV6-5 to TRBJ2-7, with a possible D match to TRBD1 (6 bases). The CDR3 runs 14 residues. Germline lookup yields CDR1 MNHEY and CDR2 SVGAGI. V dropped 6 bases and J dropped 3 bases, with 15 bases sitting between them. For the CDR3, the DNA is TGTGCCAGCAGCCGCCCAGGGGCCTTCTACGAGCAGTACTTC. Its translation is CASSRPGAFYEQYF.

This clone was seen a single time. CDR3 nucleotide sequence: TGCGCCAGCAGCCAAGGACAGGTGGTTTATGGCTACACCTTC. Its protein is CASSQGQVVYGYTF. The V gene is TRBV4-1, the J gene TRBJ1-2, with a weak D call TRBD1 (6 bases). V was clipped by 1 base and J by 5 bases, with 11 bases between them. Per germline, CDR1 MGHRA and CDR2 YSYEKL. The CDR3 is 14 residues long.

The J gene is TRBJ1-4, the V gene TRBV7-9; 7 bases line up with TRBD1. The V gene's germline CDR1 is SEHNR and CDR2 FQNEAQ (reference sequence). The CDR3 covers 15 residues. The V and J ends lost 2 bases and 8 bases, in that order; junction bases with no gene match: 8. CDR3 coding DNA: TGTGCCAGCAGCTTACCGAGACAGGGTAAAGAAAAACTGTTTTTT. It is translated as CASSLPRQGKEKLFF.

The sample holds one count of this clone. The chain recombines TRBV7-9 with TRBJ2-1; 9 nucleotides match TRBD1. V was pared by 5 bases and J by 8 bases, with 7 bases of the junction left unmatched. From germline, CDR1 is SEHNR and CDR2 FQNEAQ (reference sequence). This CDR3 spans 14 amino acids. DNA of the CDR3: TGTGCCAGCAGCGCCGGGACAGGGAACTATGAGCAGTTCTTC. Translation: CASSAGTGNYEQFF.

This clone was seen a handful of times. The rearrangement uses TRBV19 and TRBJ1-2, with a tentative D call TRBD1 (5 bases). Germline V gene sequence: CDR1 LNHDA, CDR2 SQIVND (reference sequence). Deletions cut 7 bases from V and 4 bases from J, with 16 bases between. The CDR3 runs 14 residues. The CDR3 nucleotides are TGTGCCAGTACCAGGGTTGGGTCCCTCTATGGCTACACCTTC. This translates into CASTRVGSLYGYTF.

The chain combines TRBV11-2 with TRBJ1-6; TRBD1 agrees at 8 bases. Germline assignment: CDR1 SGHAT and CDR2 FQNNGV. The V segment lost 5 bases and the J segment 7 bases; nucleotides outside the gene matches: 7. The CDR3 is 15 amino acids. CDR3 sequence reads: CASSPTGGPNSPLHF. The DNA for the CDR3 is TGTGCCAGCAGCCCCACAGGGGGGCCCAATTCACCCCTCCACTTT. Together with reference TRBV11-2 and TRBJ1-6, the CDR3 gives the full variable domain: EAGVAQSPRYKIIEKRQSVAFWCNPISGHATLYWYQQILGQGPKLLIQFQNNGVVDDSQLPKDRFSAERLKGVDSTLKIQPAKLEDSAVYLCASSPTGGPNSPLHFGNGTRLTVT.

The V gene is TRBV6-6, the J gene TRBJ1-2, with TRBD1 matching over 10 bases. This CDR3 contains 14 residues. Germline CDR1 is MNHNY and CDR2 is SVGAGI (reference sequence). The J segment lost 7 bases and the V segment lost 6 bases, leaving 8 bases of the junction unmatched. This CDR3 reads CASSKDRGQGGYTF. DNA of the CDR3: TGTGCCAGCAGCAAAGACAGGGGGCAGGGTGGCTACACCTTC.

This chain connects TRBV9 to TRBJ1-6; D possibly corresponds to TRBD1 (5 bases). Trimming shortened V by 0 bases and J by 5 bases, and 9 bases separated the two germline ends. This CDR3 region has 15 residues. Per germline, CDR1 SGDLS and CDR2 YYNGEE. The CDR3 DNA follows: TGTGCCAGCAGCGTAGAGGGGACTCATAATTCACCCCTCCACTTT. It is translated as CASSVEGTHNSPLHF. The full variable domain, with the rest looked up from reference TRBV9 and TRBJ1-6, is DSGVTQTPKHLITATGQRVTLRCSPRSGDLSVYWYQQSLDQGLQFLIQYYNGEERAKGNILERFSAQQFPDLHSELNLSSLELGDSALYFCASSVEGTHNSPLHFGNGTRLTVT.

The chain uses TRBV4-3 and TRBJ2-3; D may be TRBD2 (5 bases). The CDR3 runs to 15 residues. From germline, CDR1 is LGHNA and CDR2 YSLEER. V lost 1 base to trimming and J lost 7 bases, with 15 bases between them. The CDR3 here is CASSQGLLQLNTQYF. The DNA for the CDR3 is TGCGCCAGCAGCCAAGGACTACTCCAGCTAAATACGCAGTATTTT.

The rearrangement links TRBV11-2 to TRBJ2-7; 9 bases are shared with TRBD1. The length of the CDR3 is 14 residues. V shed 1 base, J shed 5 bases, and the junction held 3 bases outside the gene matches. CDR1 is SGHAT and CDR2 is FQNNGV in the germline V gene. DNA for the CDR3: TGTGCCAGCAGCTTAGCGGGACAGGGCCACGAGCAGTACTTC. Translation gives CASSLAGQGHEQYF.

There are a few counts of this clone. The rearrangement links TRBV5-1 to TRBJ1-2; D not resolved. V was pared by 4 bases and J by 8 bases, with 18 bases between. This CDR3 has 14 residues. CDR1 is SGHRS, CDR2 YFSETQ, per germline. DNA for the CDR3: TGCGCCAGCAGCCCTACCACGGGGTTCGGCGGCTACACCTTC. Protein sequence: CASSPTTGFGGYTF.

This sequence joins TRBV10-2 and TRBJ1-5; TRBD1 aligns across 9 bases. Germline V gives CDR1 WSHSY, CDR2 SAAADI. The CDR3 has 14 amino acids. V shed 11 bases and J 1 base; nucleotides not matched to a gene: 6. CDR3 nucleotide sequence: TGCGCCGTACAGGGGGCTGACAGCAATCAGCCCCAGCATTTT. Protein: CAVQGADSNQPQHF.

V and J are TRBV12-5 and TRBJ1-2; a possible D gene is TRBD1 (5 bases). V lost 6 bases and J 8 bases, leaving 16 bases between the germline ends. The CDR3 has 13 residues. Germline values: CDR1 LGHNT, CDR2 FRNRAP. CDR3 DNA: TGTGCTAGTGGAGCGGGGGACTTTGAGGGCTACACCTTC. Its protein is CASGAGDFEGYTF.

V gene TRBV7-2 combines with J gene TRBJ1-1, with a tentative D call TRBD1 (5 bases). The CDR3 is 13 amino acids. V dropped 2 bases and J dropped 8 bases, with 12 bases sitting between them. Germline values: CDR1 SGHTA, CDR2 FQGNSA. CDR3 sequence (DNA): TGTGCCAGCAGCTTATCACGGACAAACGAAGCTTTCTTT. Protein product: CASSLSRTNEAFF.

This chain connects TRBV11-2 to TRBJ2-3; 7 nucleotides agree with TRBD2. Germline loops: CDR1 SGHAT, CDR2 FQNNGV. The ends lost 6 bases at V and 2 bases at J; junction bases unmatched: 11. The CDR3 length is 16 residues. DNA of the CDR3: TGTGCCAGCAGGTGGAGCAAGGGGAGGGTCACAGATACGCAGTATTTT. Translation: CASRWSKGRVTDTQYF.

With regard to this clone: It may be a read error: a sequence one base away is much more abundant. V and J are TRBV5-5 and TRBJ2-7; 15 bases fit TRBD2. Trimming took 4 bases from V and 3 from J; bases not matched to a gene: 8. Germline CDR1 SGHKS, CDR2 YYEKEE (reference sequence). This CDR3 is 17 amino acids long. The CDR3 spells CASSLIGTSGGLYEQYF. CDR3 in DNA: TGTGCCAGCAGCCTCATCGGGACTAGCGGGGGGCTCTACGAGCAGTACTTC.

The chain is built from TRBV6-5 and TRBJ2-7; TRBD1 aligns across 7 bases. The CDR3 sequence is 13 residues long. Germline V lookup: CDR1 MNHEY, CDR2 SVGAGI. V was clipped by 2 bases and J by 4 bases; unmatched bases: 2. CDR3 in DNA: TGTGCCAGCAGTTACCGACAGGGATACGAGCAGTACTTC. It specifies CASSYRQGYEQYF.

A few counts support this clone. V and J are TRBV9 and TRBJ2-5; the D gene is possibly TRBD2 (6 bases). There are 14 residues in the CDR3. Germline V gene lookup returns CDR1 SGDLS and CDR2 YYNGEE. Trimming left V 2 bases short and J 3 bases short, with 11 bases between. CDR3 DNA sequence: TGTGCCAGCAGCGTCGGGGGTTTCGAAGAGACCCAGTACTTC. As protein: CASSVGGFEETQYF.

V is TRBV19 and J is TRBJ1-1; 9 bases are a match to TRBD1. The CDR3 runs to 14 residues. V was clipped by 6 bases and J by 1 base; unmatched bases: 3. The V gene's germline CDR1 is LNHDA and CDR2 SQIVND (reference sequence). The CDR3 reads CASRDRGRNTEAFF. The CDR3, as DNA: TGTGCCAGTAGGGACAGGGGACGGAACACTGAAGCTTTCTTT.

The rearrangement uses TRBV6-5 and TRBJ1-1, with TRBD1 matching over 7 bases. The V gene's germline CDR1 is MNHEY and CDR2 SVGAGI. The CDR3 covers 13 residues. V was pared by 5 bases and J by 4 bases, with 4 bases of the junction left unmatched. The CDR3 DNA sequence: TGTGCCAGCAGTCCCCCAGGGGGCACTGAAGCTTTCTTT. Its translation is CASSPPGGTEAFF.

This clone appeared a single time. This chain connects TRBV30 to TRBJ1-4; 12 bases match TRBD1. Losses at the gene ends were 2 bases for V and 8 bases for J; bases not matched to a gene: 12. From germline, CDR1 is GTSNPN and CDR2 SVGIG (reference sequence). The CDR3 is 17 residues long. The CDR3 DNA is TGTGCCTGGAGTATATACGGTGGGACAGGGGGCCGGGAAAAACTGTTTTTT. Translation gives CAWSIYGGTGGREKLFF.